The entry below describes one TCR beta chain. Its antigen remains unknown. These data are taken from a study of T cell repertoires in cytomegalovirus infection. About the research overall: Indications came from public TCR beta signatures; they pointed to CMV infection and to a matching HLA type.

TCRdb re-derived calls from the reads in MiXCR, one entry per CDR3 protein. The sample lists some 240,000 distinct CDR3 sequences, about a sixth seen once, with more than 45% in the top ten. CDR3 length: 15 amino acids. The V end was cut by 1 base, the J end by 2 bases, with 12 bases between. Germline V gene data show CDR1 as LGHNA and CDR2 as YNFKEQ. Study-wide results and limits: HLA-C-restricted CMV-specific TCR beta clonotypes were dominant in the ex vivo response. Identification of carriers of CMV plus the relevant HLA was achieved through cumulative public TCR beta family frequency.

The TCR sequence derives from a human donor in good health (CMV status not recorded). Some clones in this sample may be carry-over from other donors' samples. The genes are TRBV4-2 and TRBJ2-7, with D possibly TRBD2 on 7 matching bases. Source material: CD8+ T cells from PBMCs. The CDR3 region is CASSQAAGAAYEQYF. The CDR3 nucleotides are TGTGCCAGCAGCCAAGCGGCGGGGGCGGCCTACGAGCAGTACTTC.